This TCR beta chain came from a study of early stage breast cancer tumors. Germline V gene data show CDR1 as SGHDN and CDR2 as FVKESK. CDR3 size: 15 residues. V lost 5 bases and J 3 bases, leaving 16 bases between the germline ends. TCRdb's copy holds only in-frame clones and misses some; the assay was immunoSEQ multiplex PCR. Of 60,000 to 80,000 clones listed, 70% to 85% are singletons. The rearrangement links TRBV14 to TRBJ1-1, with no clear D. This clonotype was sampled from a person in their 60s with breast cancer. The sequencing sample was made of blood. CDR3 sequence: CASSALRIGDTEAFF. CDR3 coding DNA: TGTGCCAGCAGCGCACTCAGGATTGGAGACACTGAAGCTTTCTTT.